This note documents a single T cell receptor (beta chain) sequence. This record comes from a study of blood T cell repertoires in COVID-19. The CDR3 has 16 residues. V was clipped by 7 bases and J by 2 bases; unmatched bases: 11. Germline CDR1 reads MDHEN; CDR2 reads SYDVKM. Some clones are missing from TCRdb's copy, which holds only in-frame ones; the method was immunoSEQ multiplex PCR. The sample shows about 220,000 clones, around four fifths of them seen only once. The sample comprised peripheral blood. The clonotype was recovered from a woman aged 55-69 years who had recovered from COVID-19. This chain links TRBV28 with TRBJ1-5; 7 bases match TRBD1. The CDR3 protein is CASIKLRGSGNQPQHF. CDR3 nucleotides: TGTGCCAGCATTAAACTCAGGGGGTCCGGCAATCAGCCCCAGCATTTT.